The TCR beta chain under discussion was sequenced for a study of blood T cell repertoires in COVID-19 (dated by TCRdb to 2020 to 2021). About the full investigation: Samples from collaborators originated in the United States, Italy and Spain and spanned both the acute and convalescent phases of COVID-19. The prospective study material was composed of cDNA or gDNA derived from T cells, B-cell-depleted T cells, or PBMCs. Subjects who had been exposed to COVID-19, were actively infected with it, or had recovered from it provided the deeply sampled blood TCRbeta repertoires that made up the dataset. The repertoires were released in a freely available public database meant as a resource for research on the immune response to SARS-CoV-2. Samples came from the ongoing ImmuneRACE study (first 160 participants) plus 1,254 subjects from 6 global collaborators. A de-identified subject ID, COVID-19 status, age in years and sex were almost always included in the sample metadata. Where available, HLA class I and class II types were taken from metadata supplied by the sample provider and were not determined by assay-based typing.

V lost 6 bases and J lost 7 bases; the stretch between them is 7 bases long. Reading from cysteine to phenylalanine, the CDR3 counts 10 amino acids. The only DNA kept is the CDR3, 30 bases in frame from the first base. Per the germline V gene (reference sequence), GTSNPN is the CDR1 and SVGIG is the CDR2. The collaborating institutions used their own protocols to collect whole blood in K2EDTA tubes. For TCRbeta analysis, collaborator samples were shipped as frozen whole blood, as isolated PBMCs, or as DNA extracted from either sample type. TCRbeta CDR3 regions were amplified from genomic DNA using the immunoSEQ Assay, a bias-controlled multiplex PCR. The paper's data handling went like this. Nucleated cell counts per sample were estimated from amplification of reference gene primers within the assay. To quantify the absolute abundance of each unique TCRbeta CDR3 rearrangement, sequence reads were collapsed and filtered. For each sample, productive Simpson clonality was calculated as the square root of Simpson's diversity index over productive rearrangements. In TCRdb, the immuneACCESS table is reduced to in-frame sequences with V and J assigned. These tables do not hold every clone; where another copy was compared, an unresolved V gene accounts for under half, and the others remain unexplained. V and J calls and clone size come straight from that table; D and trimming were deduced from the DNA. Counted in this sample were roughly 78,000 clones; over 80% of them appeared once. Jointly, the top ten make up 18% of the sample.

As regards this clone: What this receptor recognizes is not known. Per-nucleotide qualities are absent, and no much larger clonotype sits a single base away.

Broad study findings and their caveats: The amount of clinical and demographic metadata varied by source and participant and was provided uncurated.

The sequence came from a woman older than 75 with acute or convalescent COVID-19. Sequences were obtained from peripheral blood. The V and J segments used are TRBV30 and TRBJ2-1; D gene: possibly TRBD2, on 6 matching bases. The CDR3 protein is CACGGNEQFF. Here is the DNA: TGTGCCTGCGGGGGTAATGAGCAGTTCTTC. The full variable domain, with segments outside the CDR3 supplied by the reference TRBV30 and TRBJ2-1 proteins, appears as SQTIHQWPATLVQPVGSPLSLECTVEGTSNPNLYWYRQAAGRGLQLLFYSVGIGQISSEVPQNLSASRPQDRQFILSSKKLLLSDSGFYLCACGGNEQFFGPGTRLTVL.